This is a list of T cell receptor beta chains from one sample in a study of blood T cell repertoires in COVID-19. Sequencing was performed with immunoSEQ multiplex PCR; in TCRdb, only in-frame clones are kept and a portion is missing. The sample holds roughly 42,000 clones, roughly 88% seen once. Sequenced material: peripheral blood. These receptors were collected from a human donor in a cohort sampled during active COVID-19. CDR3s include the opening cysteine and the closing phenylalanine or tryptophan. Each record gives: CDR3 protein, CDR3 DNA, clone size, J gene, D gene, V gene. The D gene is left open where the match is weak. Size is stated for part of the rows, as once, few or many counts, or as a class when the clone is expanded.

cdr3_aa: CASSLRTDGTDTQYF
cdr3_nt: TGTGCCAGCAGCTTGAGGACAGATGGCACAGATACGCAGTATTTT
clone_size: NA
j_call: TRBJ2-3
d_call: NA
v_call: TRBV13

cdr3_aa: CASSAGRQSSGNTIYF
cdr3_nt: TGTGCCAGCAGCGCCGGAAGACAAAGCTCTGGAAACACCATATATTTT
clone_size: NA
j_call: TRBJ1-3
d_call: NA
v_call: TRBV7-6

cdr3_aa: CASWVRGTDTQYF
cdr3_nt: TGTGCCAGCTGGGTACGGGGGACAGATACGCAGTATTTT
clone_size: NA
j_call: TRBJ2-3
d_call: NA
v_call: TRBV12-3/TRBV12-4

cdr3_aa: CASSFLSGNTGELFF
cdr3_nt: TGTGCCAGCAGCTTTTTATCAGGGAACACCGGGGAGCTGTTTTTT
clone_size: once
j_call: TRBJ2-2
d_call: NA
v_call: TRBV5-6

cdr3_aa: CASSGGDRGYSPLHF
cdr3_nt: TGTGCCAGCAGTGGGGGTGACAGGGGGTATTCACCCCTCCACTTT
clone_size: NA
j_call: TRBJ1-6
d_call: TRBD1
v_call: TRBV28

cdr3_aa: CASSQRFYNSPLHF
cdr3_nt: TGTGCCAGCAGCCAGCGCTTCTATAATTCACCCCTCCACTTT
clone_size: NA
j_call: TRBJ1-6
d_call: NA
v_call: TRBV21-1

cdr3_aa: CASSENGGSGANVLTF
cdr3_nt: TGTGCCAGCAGTGAAAACGGGGGCTCTGGGGCCAACGTCCTGACTTTC
clone_size: NA
j_call: TRBJ2-6
d_call: NA
v_call: TRBV6-1

cdr3_aa: CASSLGRGRAGELFF
cdr3_nt: TGTGCCAGCAGCTTGGGCAGGGGGCGCGCCGGGGAGCTGTTTTTT
clone_size: once
j_call: TRBJ2-2
d_call: TRBD1
v_call: TRBV7-3

cdr3_aa: CASSFRGLDTQYF
cdr3_nt: TGTGCCAGCAGCTTCCGGGGACTAGATACGCAGTATTTT
clone_size: NA
j_call: TRBJ2-3
d_call: NA
v_call: TRBV11-2

cdr3_aa: CASSESTEGNTIYF
cdr3_nt: TGCGCCAGCAGTGAGTCGACAGAAGGAAACACCATATATTTT
clone_size: NA
j_call: TRBJ1-3
d_call: NA
v_call: TRBV10-2

cdr3_aa: CASSLEREETQYF
cdr3_nt: TGTGCCAGCAGCTTAGAGCGGGAAGAGACCCAGTACTTC
clone_size: NA
j_call: TRBJ2-5
d_call: NA
v_call: TRBV7-2

cdr3_aa: CASSKTSGRAFGELFF
cdr3_nt: TGTGCCAGCAGCAAGACTAGCGGGAGGGCCTTTGGGGAGCTGTTTTTT
clone_size: NA
j_call: TRBJ2-2
d_call: TRBD2
v_call: TRBV7-2

cdr3_aa: CASSRGLAATNEQFF
cdr3_nt: TGTGCCAGCAGCCGGGGACTAGCGGCTACCAATGAGCAGTTCTTC
clone_size: NA
j_call: TRBJ2-1
d_call: TRBD2
v_call: TRBV7-2

cdr3_aa: CASSLQGGGAPNTEAFF
cdr3_nt: TGTGCCAGCTCACTCCAGGGAGGGGGAGCGCCGAACACTGAAGCTTTCTTT
clone_size: NA
j_call: TRBJ1-1
d_call: NA
v_call: TRBV18

cdr3_aa: CASSLVGRGGQGCDQPQHF
cdr3_nt: TGTGCCAGCAGCTTAGTCGGAAGGGGGGGACAGGGGTGCGATCAGCCCCAGCATTTT
clone_size: NA
j_call: TRBJ1-5
d_call: TRBD1
v_call: TRBV11-2

cdr3_aa: CASSTVEGNEQFF
cdr3_nt: TGCGCCAGCAGCACCGTAGAGGGCAATGAGCAGTTCTTC
clone_size: NA
j_call: TRBJ2-1
d_call: NA
v_call: TRBV10-1

cdr3_aa: CASSFGTGGADTQYF
cdr3_nt: TGTGCCAGCAGCTTCGGGACAGGGGGTGCAGATACGCAGTATTTT
clone_size: NA
j_call: TRBJ2-3
d_call: TRBD1
v_call: TRBV5-4

cdr3_aa: CASSPGQTGNTIYF
cdr3_nt: TGCGCCAGCAGCCCGGGACAGACCGGAAACACCATATATTTT
clone_size: NA
j_call: TRBJ1-3
d_call: TRBD1
v_call: TRBV5-1

cdr3_aa: CASSLRGMGGYTF
cdr3_nt: TGTGCCAGCAGCTTGCGCGGGATGGGAGGCTACACCTTC
clone_size: once
j_call: TRBJ1-2
d_call: NA
v_call: TRBV5-6

cdr3_aa: CASRLERVGELFF
cdr3_nt: TGTGCCAGCAGACTAGAAAGGGTCGGGGAGCTGTTTTTT
clone_size: NA
j_call: TRBJ2-2
d_call: NA
v_call: TRBV7-2

cdr3_aa: CASSLLSGVSQPQHF
cdr3_nt: TGTGCCAGCAGTCTCCTCAGCGGGGTCAGTCAGCCCCAGCATTTT
clone_size: once
j_call: TRBJ1-5
d_call: NA
v_call: TRBV2

cdr3_aa: CASRGTSGYEQYF
cdr3_nt: TGTGCCAGCCGAGGGACTAGCGGTTACGAGCAGTACTTC
clone_size: NA
j_call: TRBJ2-7
d_call: TRBD2
v_call: TRBV2

cdr3_aa: CASISSVGTDTQYF
cdr3_nt: TGTGCCAGCATATCTAGCGTTGGAACAGATACGCAGTATTTT
clone_size: NA
j_call: TRBJ2-3
d_call: NA
v_call: TRBV2

cdr3_aa: CASSHKGSNQPQHF
cdr3_nt: TGTGCCAGCAGCCATAAGGGGAGCAATCAGCCCCAGCATTTT
clone_size: NA
j_call: TRBJ1-5
d_call: NA
v_call: TRBV3-1/TRBV3-2

cdr3_aa: CASSARNAGDFTDTQYF
cdr3_nt: TGTGCCAGCAGTGCCAGAAATGCGGGGGATTTCACAGATACGCAGTATTTT
clone_size: NA
j_call: TRBJ2-3
d_call: TRBD2
v_call: TRBV27

cdr3_aa: CASSLTGSVLYGYTF
cdr3_nt: TGCGCCAGCAGCCTGACAGGTTCAGTCCTCTATGGCTACACCTTC
clone_size: NA
j_call: TRBJ1-2
d_call: NA
v_call: TRBV5-1